Listed here are 22 T cell receptor beta chains from one sample, sequenced in a study of cytomegalovirus exposure and HLA in healthy donors. The PCR used 60 Vbeta and 13 Jbeta primers. TCRdb's copy holds only in-frame clones and misses some; the assay was immunoSEQ multiplex PCR. The sample contains under 250,000 clones, 76% of which appear only once. The sample was PBMCs. All receptors come from a man between 18 and 35 years old in good health and CMV-seronegative.

The genes are TRBV11-2 and TRBJ1-2; D is unclear. The CDR3 is made up of 13 amino acids. CDR1 and CDR2 (germline): SGHAT, FQNNGV. V was trimmed by 5 bases and J by 1 base, leaving 8 bases between them. The CDR3 DNA reads TGTGCCAGCAGCGCGCAGGTTAACTATGGCTACACCTTC. It encodes CASSAQVNYGYTF.

The CDR3 DNA reads as TGTGCCAGCAGCACGGACAGGGGTAATAGTCAGCCCCAGCATTTT. This translates into CASSTDRGNSQPQHF. V gene TRBV6-1 combines with J gene TRBJ1-5; 9 bases fit TRBD1. CDR1 and CDR2 (germline): MNHNS, SASEGT. V was pared by 6 bases and J by 6 bases, with 9 bases of the junction left unmatched. CDR3 length: 15 amino acids.

The chain carries TRBV10-3 and TRBJ2-7; 16 bases map to TRBD2. The CDR3 contains 16 residues. Germline V gene sequence: CDR1 ENHRY, CDR2 SYGVKD. V gave up 10 bases and J gave up 7 bases; unmatched junction bases: 13. The CDR3 sequence is CATRGTSGRAGGEQYF. In DNA form, the CDR3 reads TGTGCCACCCGCGGGACTAGCGGGAGGGCCGGGGGGGAGCAGTACTTC.

The chain combines TRBV9 with TRBJ2-7; 10 bases fit TRBD1. Germline-derived CDR1 and CDR2 are SGDLS and YYNGEE. Trimming took 4 bases from V and 9 from J; bases not matched to a gene: 13. The CDR3 covers 15 residues. Here the CDR3 reads CASSRTGTGVGGQYF. Written as DNA, the CDR3 is TGTGCCAGCAGCCGTACCGGGACAGGGGTCGGAGGGCAGTACTTC.

This clone has only a few counts. The V call is TRBV29-1, the J call TRBJ1-2; D is unclear. The length of the CDR3 is 13 residues. Trimming removed 6 bases at V and 3 bases at J, with 14 bases between. CDR1 is SQVTM, CDR2 ANQGSEA, per germline. DNA for the CDR3: TGCAGCGTGCTAGCGGGAGGAGACTATGGCTACACCTTC. This codes for CSVLAGGDYGYTF.

This clone was found a few times. The V gene is TRBV5-4, the J gene TRBJ2-7, with 13 bases identical to TRBD2. Germline values: CDR1 SGHNT, CDR2 YYREEE (reference sequence). The length of the CDR3 is 15 residues. Losses at the gene ends were 4 bases for V and 5 bases for J; bases not matched to a gene: 6. In nucleotides, the CDR3 is TGTGCCAGCAGCCCAACTAGCGGGAGGGCCGACGAGCAGTACTTC. Residues: CASSPTSGRADEQYF. Combining the CDR3 with reference TRBV5-4 and TRBJ2-7 gives the whole variable domain ETGVTQSPTHLIKTRGQQVTLRCSSQSGHNTVSWYQQALGQGPQFIFQYYREEENGRGNFPPRFSGLQFPNYSSELNVNALELDDSALYLCASSPTSGRADEQYFGPGTRLTVT.

The CDR3 nucleotides are TGTGCCAGCAGGGGGACTAGCGGTCTTTACAATGAGCAGTTCTTC. Its protein is CASRGTSGLYNEQFF. This chain connects TRBV2 to TRBJ2-1; 11 nucleotides line up with TRBD2. The CDR3 contains 15 residues. Germline V lookup: CDR1 SNHLY, CDR2 FYNNEI. The trim removed 6 bases at V and 4 bases at J, leaving 5 bases unmatched.

This clone has a handful of counts. The J gene is TRBJ1-1, the V gene TRBV30; 11 nucleotides agree with TRBD1. Losses at the gene ends were 3 bases for V and 6 bases for J; bases not matched to a gene: 3. CDR3 length equals 13 residues. CDR1 is GTSNPN and CDR2 is SVGIG in the germline V gene (reference sequence). The CDR3 loop reads CAWSGQGAAEAFF. CDR3 nucleotide sequence: TGTGCCTGGAGCGGACAGGGGGCGGCTGAAGCTTTCTTT.

The V and J genes are TRBV5-8 and TRBJ2-3; 7 bases align to TRBD2. The germline gives CDR1 SGHTS, CDR2 YDEGEE. The CDR3 covers 15 residues. Trimming at V came to 4 bases and at J to 3 bases, leaving 8 bases not matched to a gene. The CDR3 coding sequence is TGTGCCAGCAGCCCAGCTGGGCGGGGGACAGATACGCAGTATTTT. It specifies CASSPAGRGTDTQYF.

The chain has TRBV7-3 and TRBJ2-1, with a possible D match to TRBD1 (6 bases). Trimming took off 3 bases at V and 5 bases at J, with 17 bases between the two ends. CDR1 and CDR2 from the germline V gene are SGHTA and FQGTGA. The CDR3 spans 16 residues. CDR3 sequence (DNA): TGTGCCAGCAGCTTGTCCCGGGACACCGACCACAATGAGCAGTTCTTC. It yields the protein CASSLSRDTDHNEQFF.

The V and J genes are TRBV27 and TRBJ1-1; possibly TRBD1 for D (6 bases). With 3 bases removed from V and 4 bases from J, the gap between germline ends came to 12 bases. The CDR3 has 14 amino acids. The germline V gene has CDR1 MNHEY and CDR2 SMNVEV (reference sequence). Here the CDR3 reads CASSFNRASTEAFF. CDR3 DNA sequence: TGTGCCAGCAGTTTCAACAGGGCCAGCACTGAAGCTTTCTTT.

This clone was picked up a small number of times. The chain employs TRBV11-2 and TRBJ2-4; 7 nucleotides align to TRBD1. Per the germline V gene, CDR1 is SGHAT and CDR2 is FQNNGV. The length of the CDR3 is 16 residues. V shed 6 bases, J shed 2 bases, and the junction held 10 bases outside the gene matches. The CDR3 DNA follows: TGTGCCAGCAGTTTCCCAGCGACAGGGTCCAAAAACATTCAGTACTTC. Amino acids: CASSFPATGSKNIQYF.

This clone has more than one count but fewer than ten. CDR3 sequence reads: CASSPTLGTSLETQYF. The CDR3 DNA reads TGTGCCAGCTCACCAACTTTGGGGACTAGCCTGGAGACCCAGTACTTC. V is TRBV18 and J is TRBJ2-5; TRBD2 aligns across 9 bases. Trimming at V came to 2 bases and at J to 5 bases, leaving 9 bases not matched to a gene. Looked up from germline, CDR1 is KGHSH and CDR2 is LQKENI. This CDR3 contains 16 residues.

The rearrangement links TRBV5-8 to TRBJ2-7; a weak D match, TRBD1 (6 bases). The CDR3 extends over 16 amino acids. V dropped 4 bases and J dropped 5 bases, with 22 bases sitting between them. CDR1 SGHTS and CDR2 YDEGEE come from the germline V gene. The CDR3 is CASSTFTGSPLNEQYF. In DNA form, the CDR3 reads TGTGCCAGCAGCACCTTTACAGGGAGCCCCCTCAACGAGCAGTACTTC.

There are a few counts of this clone. The junction does not match germline at one end; this may be a read error. V is TRBV27 and J is TRBJ2-7; D ambiguous. Germline CDR1 reads MNHEY; CDR2 reads SMNVEV (reference sequence). This CDR3 comprises 12 residues. The DNA of the CDR3 is TGTGCCAGCAGTTTACGTCCAGGAAAGGAATATTTC. Translating it yields CASSLRPGKEYF.

The rearrangement links TRBV15 to TRBJ2-7, with 9 positions matching TRBD1. This CDR3 has 16 amino acids. Trimming at V came to 1 base and at J to 4 bases, leaving 8 bases not matched to a gene. The germline gives CDR1 LNHNV, CDR2 YYDKDF (reference sequence). The CDR3 here is CATSRGRGTGTYEQYF. The CDR3, as DNA: TGTGCCACCAGCAGAGGCAGGGGGACAGGGACATACGAGCAGTACTTC.

The chain links TRBV18 to TRBJ2-6; the D gene is possibly TRBD1 (7 bases). Per germline, CDR1 KGHSH and CDR2 LQKENI. V was pared by 3 bases and J by 2 bases, with 17 bases between. This CDR3 contains 18 residues. The CDR3 nucleotides are TGTGCCAGCTCACCCGTCAGGGGGAGGTTGGCTGGGGCCAACGTCCTGACTTTC. It is translated as CASSPVRGRLAGANVLTF.

The chain carries TRBV28 and TRBJ1-3; 9 nucleotides match TRBD1. V lost 4 bases to trimming and J lost 2 bases; unmatched junction nucleotides: 6. This CDR3 spans 16 amino acids. Per germline, CDR1 MDHEN and CDR2 SYDVKM. CDR3 sequence: CASSSYRDRAGNTIYF. The CDR3 DNA reads TGTGCCAGCAGTTCTTACCGGGACAGGGCTGGAAACACCATATATTTT.

This chain connects TRBV10-2 to TRBJ1-1, with D perhaps matching TRBD1 (5 bases). The V gene's germline CDR1 is WSHSY and CDR2 SAAADI. Trimming removed 0 bases at V and 3 bases at J, with 8 bases between. The length of the CDR3 is 14 residues. The CDR3 spells CASSESKGDTEAFF. Here the CDR3 DNA reads TGCGCCAGCAGTGAGTCGAAAGGGGACACTGAAGCTTTCTTT.

This clone was seen a few times. This sequence joins TRBV4-1 and TRBJ2-2; 10 bases are a match to TRBD2. The trim removed 1 base at V and 4 bases at J, leaving 9 bases unmatched. The CDR3 has 18 residues. CDR1 is MGHRA, CDR2 YSYEKL, per germline. Here the CDR3 DNA reads TGCGCCAGCAGCCAAGGGACTAGCGGCCCCCAAGGCACCGGGGAGCTGTTTTTT. Amino acid sequence: CASSQGTSGPQGTGELFF.

This sequence joins TRBV5-4 and TRBJ2-1, with 10 bases matching TRBD2. Germline V CDR1 and CDR2: SGHNT, YYREEE (reference sequence). With V trimmed by 4 bases and J by 7 bases, 11 bases remained unmatched. The CDR3 consists of 16 residues. CDR3 sequence: CASSTTSGPPYNEQFF. As DNA, the CDR3 is TGTGCCAGCAGCACGACTAGCGGGCCTCCTTATAATGAGCAGTTCTTC.

V and J are TRBV28 and TRBJ2-3; 7 nucleotides match TRBD2. CDR1 and CDR2 (germline): MDHEN, SYDVKM. V lost 7 bases, J lost 1 base, and 5 bases stayed unmatched. The CDR3 is 14 residues long. The CDR3 loop is CASKVAGRTDTQYF. The DNA of the CDR3 is TGTGCCAGCAAAGTAGCGGGCCGCACAGATACGCAGTATTTT.